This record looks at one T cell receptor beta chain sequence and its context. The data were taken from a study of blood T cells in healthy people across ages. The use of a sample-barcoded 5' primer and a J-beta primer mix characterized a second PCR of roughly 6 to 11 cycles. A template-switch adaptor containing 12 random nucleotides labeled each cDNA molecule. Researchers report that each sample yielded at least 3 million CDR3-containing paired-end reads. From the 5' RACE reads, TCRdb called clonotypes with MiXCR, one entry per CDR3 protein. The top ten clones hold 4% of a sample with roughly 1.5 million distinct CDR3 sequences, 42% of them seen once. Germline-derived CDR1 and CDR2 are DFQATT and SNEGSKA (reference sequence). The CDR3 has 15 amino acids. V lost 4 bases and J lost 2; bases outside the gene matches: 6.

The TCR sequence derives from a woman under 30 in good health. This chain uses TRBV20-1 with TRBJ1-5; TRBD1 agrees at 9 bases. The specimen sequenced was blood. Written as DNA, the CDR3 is TGCAGTGCTACGATACAGGGGGCGGGCAATCAGCCCCAGCATTTT. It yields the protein CSATIQGAGNQPQHF.